The rows below give T cell receptor beta chains drawn from one sample of a study of early T cells in non-severe SARS-CoV-2 infection. TCRdb re-analysed the 5' RACE reads in MiXCR, keeping a single row per CDR3 protein. The table has about 71,000 distinct CDR3 sequences, 9.5% to 15% seen once. The sequenced sample was whole blood, obtained at baseline. Every receptor here comes from an adult who was a healthcare worker with PCR-confirmed SARS-CoV-2 infection or an uninfected control (not recorded which). The CDR3 runs from the conserved cysteine through the conserved F or W. The order of the fields is CDR3 protein, CDR3 DNA, J gene, V gene, D gene, clone size. A D gene is named only where the DNA matches it firmly. Clone size is not always given. Where it is, it says once, few, many or a class for expanded clones.

cdr3_aa: CASSLGHPSNQPQHF
cdr3_nt: TGTGCCAGCAGCCTGGGACACCCGAGCAATCAGCCCCAGCATTTT
j_call: TRBJ1-5
v_call: TRBV12-3/TRBV12-4
d_call: NA
clone_size: many

cdr3_aa: CASSTTGTARNNEQFF
cdr3_nt: TGTGCCAGCAGCACAACGGGGACCGCAAGAAACAATGAGCAGTTCTTC
j_call: TRBJ2-1
v_call: TRBV9
d_call: NA
clone_size: NA

cdr3_aa: CSARDPGGGNTIYF
cdr3_nt: TGCAGTGCTAGAGATCCGGGGGGAGGAAACACCATATATTTT
j_call: TRBJ1-3
v_call: TRBV20-1
d_call: NA
clone_size: few

cdr3_aa: CASSAGAGLGEQFF
cdr3_nt: TGTGCCAGCAGTGCCGGGGCGGGTTTGGGTGAGCAGTTCTTC
j_call: TRBJ2-1
v_call: TRBV2
d_call: NA
clone_size: NA

cdr3_aa: CASSFGQANTEAFF
cdr3_nt: TGTGCCAGCAGCTTCGGACAGGCGAACACTGAAGCTTTCTTT
j_call: TRBJ1-1
v_call: TRBV7-9
d_call: TRBD1
clone_size: few

cdr3_aa: CASLSDGNEKLFF
cdr3_nt: TGTGCCAGCCTTTCGGACGGGAATGAAAAACTGTTTTTT
j_call: TRBJ1-4
v_call: TRBV25-1
d_call: NA
clone_size: NA

cdr3_aa: CASSKNSGGAGETQYF
cdr3_nt: TGTGCCAGCAGCAAGAATAGCGGGGGGGCCGGAGAGACCCAGTACTTC
j_call: TRBJ2-5
v_call: TRBV5-4
d_call: TRBD2
clone_size: few

cdr3_aa: CASSYDSRQAYGYTF
cdr3_nt: TGTGCCAGCAGTTACGATTCAAGACAGGCCTATGGCTACACCTTC
j_call: TRBJ1-2
v_call: TRBV6-2/TRBV6-3
d_call: NA
clone_size: NA

cdr3_aa: CASSFIAGGRPTQYF
cdr3_nt: TGTGCCAGCAGCTTCATAGCGGGGGGGCGTCCGACCCAGTACTTC
j_call: TRBJ2-5
v_call: TRBV28
d_call: TRBD2
clone_size: many

cdr3_aa: CSVEGTRRDNEQFF
cdr3_nt: TGCAGCGTTGAAGGGACCCGCCGGGACAATGAGCAGTTCTTC
j_call: TRBJ2-1
v_call: TRBV29-1
d_call: NA
clone_size: many

cdr3_aa: CASRPSAGGTEAFF
cdr3_nt: TGTGCCAGCAGACCCTCGGCAGGGGGAACTGAAGCTTTCTTT
j_call: TRBJ1-1
v_call: TRBV6-6
d_call: TRBD1
clone_size: few

cdr3_aa: CASNDGQAGANVLTF
cdr3_nt: TGTGCCAGTAACGACGGACAGGCTGGGGCCAACGTCCTGACTTTC
j_call: TRBJ2-6
v_call: TRBV19
d_call: TRBD1
clone_size: few

cdr3_aa: CSARWGSLSETQYF
cdr3_nt: TGCAGTGCTAGATGGGGTAGCTTGAGCGAGACCCAGTACTTC
j_call: TRBJ2-5
v_call: TRBV20-1
d_call: NA
clone_size: few

cdr3_aa: CASSDSIRQGNQPQHF
cdr3_nt: TGTGCCAGCAGTGACTCGATTCGGCAGGGGAATCAGCCCCAGCATTTT
j_call: TRBJ1-5
v_call: TRBV6-4
d_call: NA
clone_size: many

cdr3_aa: CASSFQGITGELFF
cdr3_nt: TGTGCCAGCAGTTTCCAGGGGATCACCGGGGAGCTGTTTTTT
j_call: TRBJ2-2
v_call: TRBV27
d_call: NA
clone_size: NA

cdr3_aa: CASSREGLRSADTEAFF
cdr3_nt: TGTGCCAGCAGCCGGGAGGGTCTTAGGTCTGCGGACACTGAAGCTTTCTTT
j_call: TRBJ1-1
v_call: TRBV3-1
d_call: NA
clone_size: few

cdr3_aa: CASSEAGGFNSPLHF
cdr3_nt: TGTGCCAGCAGTGAAGCCGGGGGGTTCAATTCACCCCTCCACTTT
j_call: TRBJ1-6
v_call: TRBV6-1
d_call: NA
clone_size: NA

cdr3_aa: CASRLAGGPTGELFF
cdr3_nt: TGTGCCAGCAGACTAGCGGGGGGGCCCACCGGGGAGCTGTTTTTT
j_call: TRBJ2-2
v_call: TRBV28
d_call: TRBD2
clone_size: few

cdr3_aa: CASSPHARTGDGNTIYF
cdr3_nt: TGTGCCAGCTCACCGCACGCACGTACAGGGGACGGAAACACCATATATTTT
j_call: TRBJ1-3
v_call: TRBV18
d_call: TRBD1
clone_size: few

cdr3_aa: CASSPPSYNEQFF
cdr3_nt: TGTGCCAGCAGCCCTCCATCCTACAATGAGCAGTTCTTC
j_call: TRBJ2-1
v_call: TRBV5-4
d_call: NA
clone_size: NA

cdr3_aa: CSVEYSYEQYF
cdr3_nt: TGCAGCGTTGAATATTCCTACGAGCAGTACTTC
j_call: TRBJ2-7
v_call: TRBV29-1
d_call: NA
clone_size: NA

cdr3_aa: CASRPGLAYEQYF
cdr3_nt: TGCGCCAGTCGACCGGGACTAGCCTACGAGCAGTACTTC
j_call: TRBJ2-7
v_call: TRBV5-1
d_call: TRBD2
clone_size: NA

cdr3_aa: CASSLSRGNNQETQYF
cdr3_nt: TGTGCCAGCAGCTTGAGCAGGGGGAACAACCAAGAGACCCAGTACTTC
j_call: TRBJ2-5
v_call: TRBV5-5
d_call: TRBD1
clone_size: few

cdr3_aa: CSARDDPAKGQFF
cdr3_nt: TGCAGTGCTAGAGATGATCCAGCGAAAGGGCAGTTCTTC
j_call: TRBJ2-1
v_call: TRBV20-1
d_call: NA
clone_size: NA

cdr3_aa: CSADGTSGDNEQFF
cdr3_nt: TGCAGCGCTGACGGGACTAGCGGGGACAATGAGCAGTTCTTC
j_call: TRBJ2-1
v_call: TRBV29-1
d_call: TRBD2
clone_size: many

cdr3_aa: CASSFDRAGNTIYF
cdr3_nt: TGTGCCAGCAGTTTTGACAGGGCTGGAAACACCATATATTTT
j_call: TRBJ1-3
v_call: TRBV28
d_call: TRBD1
clone_size: many

cdr3_aa: CASSGAGTGESPLHF
cdr3_nt: TGTGCCAGCAGTGGAGCCGGGACAGGGGAATCACCCCTCCACTTT
j_call: TRBJ1-6
v_call: TRBV25-1
d_call: TRBD1
clone_size: NA

cdr3_aa: CASSRFRTENTEAFF
cdr3_nt: TGTGCCAGCAGCCGATTCAGGACGGAGAACACTGAAGCTTTCTTT
j_call: TRBJ1-1
v_call: TRBV5-5
d_call: NA
clone_size: few

cdr3_aa: CSAREPITQETQYF
cdr3_nt: TGCAGTGCTAGAGAGCCAATTACCCAAGAGACCCAGTACTTC
j_call: TRBJ2-5
v_call: TRBV20-1
d_call: NA
clone_size: NA

cdr3_aa: CASSSGGGRALIF
cdr3_nt: TGTGCCAGCAGCTCTGGAGGCGGCCGGGCTCTGATCTTC
j_call: TRBJ2-1
v_call: TRBV5-4
d_call: NA
clone_size: NA

cdr3_aa: CASSRVRLYQIYEQYF
cdr3_nt: TGTGCCAGCTCACGGGTCAGACTTTACCAGATTTACGAGCAGTACTTC
j_call: TRBJ2-7
v_call: TRBV18
d_call: NA
clone_size: NA

cdr3_aa: CASSLAGQLSGNTIYF
cdr3_nt: TGCGCCAGCAGCTTAGCGGGACAGCTCTCTGGAAACACCATATATTTT
j_call: TRBJ1-3
v_call: TRBV5-1
d_call: TRBD1
clone_size: NA

cdr3_aa: CASSQRLAGGQETQYF
cdr3_nt: TGTGCCAGCAGCCAACGCCTAGCGGGGGGTCAAGAGACCCAGTACTTC
j_call: TRBJ2-5
v_call: TRBV5-4
d_call: TRBD2
clone_size: few

cdr3_aa: CASIQDRGNLVSGNTIYF
cdr3_nt: TGTGCCAGCATCCAGGACAGGGGAAATCTCGTCTCTGGAAACACCATATATTTT
j_call: TRBJ1-3
v_call: TRBV12-3/TRBV12-4
d_call: TRBD1
clone_size: many

cdr3_aa: CASSLEGYEQYF
cdr3_nt: TGTGCCAGCAGCCTGGAAGGGTACGAGCAGTACTTC
j_call: TRBJ2-7
v_call: TRBV5-6
d_call: NA
clone_size: many

cdr3_aa: CSARDRGGADTEAFF
cdr3_nt: TGCAGTGCTAGAGATCGCGGGGGCGCGGACACTGAAGCTTTCTTT
j_call: TRBJ1-1
v_call: TRBV20-1
d_call: NA
clone_size: NA

cdr3_aa: CASSRDSPDYGYTF
cdr3_nt: TGTGCCAGCAGTCGGGACAGTCCCGACTATGGCTACACCTTC
j_call: TRBJ1-2
v_call: TRBV6-5
d_call: TRBD1
clone_size: few

cdr3_aa: CSASGGTGELFF
cdr3_nt: TGCAGCGCTTCAGGGGGGACCGGGGAGCTGTTTTTT
j_call: TRBJ2-2
v_call: TRBV29-1
d_call: NA
clone_size: many

cdr3_aa: CSASPDNVLTF
cdr3_nt: TGCAGTGCTAGCCCGGATAACGTCCTGACTTTC
j_call: TRBJ2-6
v_call: TRBV20-1
d_call: NA
clone_size: NA

cdr3_aa: CASSLAAEETQYF
cdr3_nt: TGTGCCAGCAGTTTAGCAGCGGAAGAGACCCAGTACTTC
j_call: TRBJ2-5
v_call: TRBV12-3/TRBV12-4
d_call: NA
clone_size: NA

cdr3_aa: CASRRQGEGDTQYF
cdr3_nt: TGTGCCAGCAGAAGACAGGGGGAGGGAGATACGCAGTATTTT
j_call: TRBJ2-3
v_call: TRBV7-9
d_call: TRBD1
clone_size: few

cdr3_aa: CASSLGVGGGYTF
cdr3_nt: TGTGCCAGCAGTTTAGGGGTAGGAGGTGGCTACACCTTC
j_call: TRBJ1-2
v_call: TRBV12-3/TRBV12-4
d_call: NA
clone_size: NA

cdr3_aa: CSAEQDRDYGYTF
cdr3_nt: TGCAGTGCTGAACAGGACAGGGACTATGGCTACACCTTC
j_call: TRBJ1-2
v_call: TRBV20-1
d_call: TRBD1
clone_size: NA

cdr3_aa: CASSATQSSYEQYF
cdr3_nt: TGTGCCAGCAGTGCCACCCAGAGCTCCTACGAGCAGTACTTC
j_call: TRBJ2-7
v_call: TRBV12-3/TRBV12-4
d_call: NA
clone_size: NA

cdr3_aa: CASSLQGGYGVQYF
cdr3_nt: TGTGCCAGCAGCTTACAGGGAGGATACGGGGTCCAGTACTTC
j_call: TRBJ2-5
v_call: TRBV7-9
d_call: NA
clone_size: few

cdr3_aa: CASSESHRGYGYTF
cdr3_nt: TGTGCCAGCAGTGAAAGTCACAGGGGCTATGGCTACACCTTC
j_call: TRBJ1-2
v_call: TRBV6-1
d_call: TRBD1
clone_size: NA

cdr3_aa: CASSTPHSADTQYF
cdr3_nt: TGTGCCAGCAGCACTCCCCACAGCGCAGATACGCAGTATTTT
j_call: TRBJ2-3
v_call: TRBV7-2
d_call: NA
clone_size: NA

cdr3_aa: CSARTSGGAATPHEQYF
cdr3_nt: TGCAGTGCAAGGACTAGCGGGGGGGCCGCCACGCCCCACGAGCAGTACTTC
j_call: TRBJ2-7
v_call: TRBV20-1
d_call: TRBD2
clone_size: few

cdr3_aa: CASSLTSGGIREQYF
cdr3_nt: TGTGCCAGCAGTTTAACTAGCGGGGGGATTAGGGAGCAGTACTTC
j_call: TRBJ2-7
v_call: TRBV28
d_call: TRBD2
clone_size: many

cdr3_aa: CASSSRGGTGMNLMNTEAFF
cdr3_nt: TGTGCCAGCAGCTCCCGAGGGGGCACAGGGATGAACCTCATGAACACTGAAGCTTTCTTT
j_call: TRBJ1-1
v_call: TRBV7-9
d_call: TRBD1
clone_size: few

cdr3_aa: CASSVDGWGEAFF
cdr3_nt: TGTGCCAGCAGCGTAGATGGTTGGGGGGAAGCTTTCTTT
j_call: TRBJ1-1
v_call: TRBV9
d_call: NA
clone_size: NA

cdr3_aa: CASSRFRDKSSPLHF
cdr3_nt: TGTGCCAGCAGTAGATTCCGGGACAAAAGTTCACCCCTCCACTTT
j_call: TRBJ1-6
v_call: TRBV11-2
d_call: NA
clone_size: few

cdr3_aa: CASSQVGGGDSSYNEQFF
cdr3_nt: TGCGCCAGCAGCCAAGTGGGAGGGGGGGACAGCTCCTACAATGAGCAGTTCTTC
j_call: TRBJ2-1
v_call: TRBV4-3
d_call: NA
clone_size: many

cdr3_aa: CASSLKTGVGTGELFF
cdr3_nt: TGTGCCAGCAGCTTAAAGACCGGAGTGGGGACCGGGGAGCTGTTTTTT
j_call: TRBJ2-2
v_call: TRBV7-3
d_call: NA
clone_size: many

cdr3_aa: CASSGRDLADTQYF
cdr3_nt: TGTGCCAGCAGCGGTCGGGATCTAGCAGATACGCAGTATTTT
j_call: TRBJ2-3
v_call: TRBV9
d_call: NA
clone_size: NA

cdr3_aa: CASSWTDNTGELFF
cdr3_nt: TGTGCCAGCAGTTGGACGGATAACACCGGGGAGCTGTTTTTT
j_call: TRBJ2-2
v_call: TRBV6-6
d_call: NA
clone_size: NA

cdr3_aa: CASRQRFGYTF
cdr3_nt: TGTGCCAGCAGGCAGCGGTTCGGCTACACCTTC
j_call: TRBJ1-2
v_call: TRBV12-3/TRBV12-4
d_call: NA
clone_size: NA

cdr3_aa: CSASTGLTGNQPQHF
cdr3_nt: TGCAGTGCTAGTACTGGGCTTACGGGCAATCAGCCCCAGCATTTT
j_call: TRBJ1-5
v_call: TRBV20-1
d_call: NA
clone_size: few

cdr3_aa: CASSWDRGAQPQHF
cdr3_nt: TGTGCCAGCAGTTGGGACAGGGGAGCTCAGCCCCAGCATTTT
j_call: TRBJ1-5
v_call: TRBV6-5
d_call: TRBD1
clone_size: NA